This entry lists 6 T cell receptor beta chains sequenced from one sample in a study of T cells in Graves' hyperthyroidism and ophthalmopathy (dated by TCRdb to the late 2010s). Library construction relied on multiplex PCR. Sequencing instrument: Illumina HiSeq 2000. TCR beta CDR3 regions were amplified from RNA transcripts. For the first round of RT-PCR on the TCR CDR3, the HTBI primer set was used together with the Qiagen OneStep RT-PCR kit. The public reads were run again by TCRdb, first through fastp at Q25 and then through MiXCR, and only productive beta chains were kept. One record per CDR3 amino acid sequence lists the most common genes and DNA. The sample table holds fewer than 550,000 distinct CDR3 sequences, of which around 16% were seen once. The ten largest make up 13% to 15% of the sample. Sequenced sample: blood. The source is a woman aged 18-30 years with Graves' hyperthyroidism.

There are many counts of this clonotype. This chain uses TRBV5-1 with TRBJ1-1; TRBD1 is a possible D gene (6 bases). CDR1 SGHRS and CDR2 YFSETQ come from the germline V gene. CDR3 length equals 15 residues. Trimming removed 0 bases from V and 4 bases from J, with 13 bases in between. The CDR3 nucleotides are TGCGCCAGCAGCTTGGAGAACAGGGAGTCCACTGAAGCTTTCTTT. Its protein product is CASSLENRESTEAFF.

This clonotype was counted many times. The chain uses TRBV7-3 and TRBJ2-1; a weak D match, TRBD2 (7 bases). Germline CDR1 and CDR2: SGHTA and FQGTGA. The CDR3 consists of 15 residues. V lost 3 bases, J lost 3 bases, and 12 bases lay in between. Here the CDR3 reads CASSFRGASYNEQFF. The CDR3, as DNA: TGTGCCAGCAGCTTCCGGGGGGCCAGCTACAATGAGCAGTTCTTC.

To note about this clonotype: This may stem from a read error, because a much larger clone lies one nucleotide away. The rearrangement joins TRBV3-1 to TRBJ1-5; D ambiguous. The CDR3 totals 15 residues. Germline lookup yields CDR1 LGHDT and CDR2 YNNKEL (reference sequence). V lost 1 base and J 5 bases, leaving 12 bases between the germline ends. The chain's CDR3 is CASSQARAGYQPQHF. The CDR3 region has the DNA TGTGCCAGCAGCCAAGCTAGGGCAGGTTATCAGCCCCAGCATTTT.

Ten or more counts support this clonotype. The chain recombines TRBV12-3 or TRBV12-4 with TRBJ1-5; 7 nucleotides line up with TRBD1. This CDR3 comprises 14 residues. V lost 3 bases, J lost 4 bases, and 3 bases stayed unmatched. CDR3 DNA: TGTGCCAGCAGTTTGGGACAGAGGAATCAGCCCCAGCATTTT. Protein sequence: CASSLGQRNQPQHF.

At least ten counts were recorded for this clonotype. This sequence joins TRBV28 and TRBJ1-5; D not resolved. The CDR3 length is 13 residues. The V end was cut by 2 bases, the J end by 8 bases, with 10 bases between. Looked up from germline, CDR1 is MDHEN and CDR2 is SYDVKM. In DNA, the CDR3 is TGTGCCAGCAGTTTAGAAGGGCAAAAGCCCCAGCATTTT. It codes for CASSLEGQKPQHF.

The chain combines TRBV2 with TRBJ2-7; 10 nucleotides match TRBD2. V shed 2 bases, J shed 4 bases, and the junction held 5 bases outside the gene matches. This CDR3 has 15 amino acids. Germline loops: CDR1 SNHLY, CDR2 FYNNEI. CDR3 sequence: CASSESAGGGYEQYF. The CDR3 DNA is TGTGCCAGCAGTGAATCAGCGGGAGGGGGGTACGAGCAGTACTTC.